These 15 T cell receptor beta chains came from one sample sequenced in a study of blood T cell repertoires in COVID-19. Data came from immunoSEQ multiplex PCR; TCRdb stores just in-frame clones and leaves some out. The sample has approximately 50,000 clones, 65% to 90% seen once. The sequenced sample consisted of peripheral blood. The receptor source for this set is a human donor in a cohort sampled during active COVID-19.

This clone occurred once. This rearrangement joins TRBV19 to TRBJ1-2; maybe TRBD1 (5 bases). The CDR3 sequence is 14 residues long. The V end was cut by 6 bases, the J end by 2 bases, with 13 bases between. Germline V CDR1 and CDR2: LNHDA, SQIVND (reference sequence). CDR3 amino acids: CASRRTPENYGYTF. The CDR3 DNA is TGTGCCAGTAGGAGGACACCGGAGAACTATGGCTACACCTTC.

The chain couples TRBV7-2 to TRBJ2-7, with TRBD1 as a possible D gene (7 bases). CDR3 size: 14 residues. The germline CDR1 and CDR2 sequences are SGHTA and FQGNSA. Trimming cost V 0 bases and J 8 bases, with 14 bases left between them. This CDR3 reads CASSLAAGGSQQYF. In DNA form, the CDR3 reads TGTGCCAGCAGCTTAGCCGCAGGGGGGTCACAGCAGTACTTC.

The chain uses TRBV6-5 and TRBJ2-7; D call uncertain. The CDR3 covers 13 residues. Trimming removed 0 bases from V and 3 bases from J, with 6 bases in between. Germline values: CDR1 MNHEY, CDR2 SVGAGI. CDR3: CASSYSQNYEQYF. CDR3 sequence (DNA): TGTGCCAGCAGTTACTCCCAAAACTACGAGCAGTACTTC.

The V and J genes are TRBV6-5 and TRBJ1-3; D possibly corresponds to TRBD1 (6 bases). This CDR3 has 14 amino acids. The ends were cut back, 7 bases at V and 2 bases at J, with 12 bases in the middle. From germline, CDR1 is MNHEY and CDR2 SVGAGI. The CDR3 protein is CASTEGGAGNTIYF. The CDR3 nucleotides read TGTGCCAGCACCGAAGGGGGGGCTGGAAACACCATATATTTT.

The chain employs TRBV23-1 and TRBJ2-1; TRBD2 matches at 12 bases. TRBV23-1 is an ORF; its function is uncertain. The CDR3 consists of 18 residues. With V trimmed by 4 bases and J by 4 bases, 11 bases remained unmatched. The CDR3 loop is CASSLQLAGGRLYNEQFF. In nucleotides, the CDR3 is TGCGCCAGCAGTCTTCAGCTAGCGGGAGGGAGGCTGTACAATGAGCAGTTCTTC.

The chain is built from TRBV5-1 and TRBJ2-7; 9 nucleotides align to TRBD1. The V gene end was trimmed by 3 bases and the J gene end by 0 bases; junction bases not matched to a gene: 7. There are 16 residues in the CDR3. Germline CDR1 SGHRS, CDR2 YFSETQ. In DNA, the CDR3 is TGCGCCAGCAGCTCCAAACAGGGGGCCAGCTCCTACGAGCAGTACTTC. This encodes CASSSKQGASSYEQYF.

The CDR3 sequence is CASSSLSGGWGGELFF. CDR3 nucleotides: TGTGCCAGCAGTTCCTTGAGCGGTGGGTGGGGCGGGGAGCTGTTTTTT. The genes are TRBV27 and TRBJ2-2, with a possible D match to TRBD2 (5 bases). Trimming left V 4 bases short and J 7 bases short, with 19 bases between. The germline V gene has CDR1 MNHEY and CDR2 SMNVEV (reference sequence). This CDR3 contains 16 residues.

V is TRBV30 and J is TRBJ1-4, with TRBD1 identical over 9 bases. Germline CDR1 and CDR2: GTSNPN and SVGIG (reference sequence). With V trimmed by 2 bases and J by 8 bases, 6 bases remained unmatched. The CDR3 covers 14 residues. The CDR3 bases are TGTGCCTGGAGTTTCGGGACAGGGAGGGAAAAACTGTTTTTT. It encodes CAWSFGTGREKLFF.

V and J are TRBV29-1 and TRBJ1-1; perhaps TRBD1 as D (5 bases). Germline V lookup: CDR1 SQVTM, CDR2 ANQGSEA. V dropped 4 bases and J dropped 4 bases, with 7 bases sitting between them. The CDR3 length is 11 residues. CDR3: CSVGGGTEAFF. The CDR3 coding sequence is TGCAGCGTTGGGGGGGGCACTGAAGCTTTCTTT.

This rearrangement joins TRBV19 to TRBJ1-5; 7 positions agree with TRBD1. The CDR3 sequence is 15 residues long. Germline values: CDR1 LNHDA, CDR2 SQIVND (reference sequence). V shed 10 bases, J shed 2 bases, and the junction held 11 bases outside the gene matches. The CDR3 region has the DNA TGTGCCACCGCCGCGATTGACAGGGGCAATCAGCCCCAGCATTTT. Protein: CATAAIDRGNQPQHF.

The J gene is TRBJ1-5, the V gene TRBV6-4, with 7 bases matching TRBD1. The CDR3 sequence is 13 residues long. CDR1 MRHNA and CDR2 SNTAGT come from the germline V gene. V shed 6 bases and J 6 bases; nucleotides not matched to a gene: 5. CDR3 region: CASSPTGSQPQHF. In DNA, the CDR3 is TGTGCCAGCAGCCCGACAGGGAGTCAGCCCCAGCATTTT.

The J gene is TRBJ2-1, the V gene TRBV7-3; D perhaps matches TRBD2 (5 bases). The germline V gene encodes CDR1 SGHTA and CDR2 FQGTGA. With 3 bases removed from V and 9 bases from J, the gap between germline ends came to 15 bases. The CDR3 is 14 amino acids. The CDR3 sequence: CASSLGPKAGEQFF. CDR3 DNA sequence: TGTGCCAGCAGCTTGGGCCCCAAGGCGGGTGAGCAGTTCTTC.

The CDR3 spells CASSPQDRGEQYF. CDR3 nucleotide sequence: TGTGCCAGCAGCCCCCAGGACAGGGGCGAGCAGTACTTC. This chain connects TRBV9 to TRBJ2-7; 9 bases are a match to TRBD1. The CDR3 is made up of 13 amino acids. V was pared by 4 bases and J by 6 bases, with 5 bases of the junction left unmatched. Per germline, CDR1 SGDLS and CDR2 YYNGEE.

This sequence joins TRBV30 and TRBJ2-7; D gene unclear. CDR3 size: 11 residues. CDR1 is GTSNPN, CDR2 SVGIG, per germline (reference sequence). Trimming pared 1 base from V and 5 bases from J, leaving 6 bases between. The CDR3 region is CAWSAFNEQYF. The CDR3 DNA reads TGTGCCTGGAGTGCATTCAACGAGCAGTACTTC.

The chain uses TRBV6-5 and TRBJ2-7; tentatively, D is TRBD1 (6 bases). CDR3 length: 15 residues. V shed 6 bases and J shed 4 bases, with 19 bases lying between them. Germline CDR1 reads MNHEY; CDR2 reads SVGAGI. CDR3 sequence reads: CASSGQRTAQYEQYF. The CDR3 region has the DNA TGTGCCAGCAGCGGTCAAAGGACAGCACAGTACGAGCAGTACTTC.